The rows below give T cell receptor beta chains drawn from one sample of a study of blood T cell repertoires in COVID-19. Generated by immunoSEQ multiplex PCR, the TCRdb table keeps only in-frame clones and is missing some. The sample includes about 40,000 clones, approximately 83% seen only once; the top ten take roughly 2.6%. The sequencing input was peripheral blood. These receptors all come from a woman aged 55-69 years with acute or convalescent COVID-19. Each CDR3 is given with its conserved first and last residue. D genes are given only for firm matches. Size tells how often a clone was seen (once, few, many) or the class of an expanded clone, and some rows leave it out.

cdr3_nt: TGCGCCAGCAGCCCAGGACACCGTACTAGCAATGGCTACACCTTC
cdr3_aa: CASSPGHRTSNGYTF
clone_size: NA
j_call: TRBJ1-2
v_call: TRBV5-1
d_call: NA

cdr3_nt: TGTGCCAGCTCTCAAGGGGCGACTGGGAACACTGAAGCTTTCTTT
cdr3_aa: CASSQGATGNTEAFF
clone_size: NA
j_call: TRBJ1-1
v_call: TRBV18
d_call: NA

cdr3_nt: TGTGCCAGCAGTCTACCCCGGGGGAGGGGTGGTTCACCCCTCCACTTT
cdr3_aa: CASSLPRGRGGSPLHF
clone_size: few
j_call: TRBJ1-6
v_call: TRBV28
d_call: NA

cdr3_nt: TGCGCCAGCAGCCGGACGTTTACCCAGTCGGGGGGGATGACCGACCGGGAAAAACTGTTTTTT
cdr3_aa: CASSRTFTQSGGMTDREKLFF
clone_size: NA
j_call: TRBJ1-4
v_call: TRBV4-1
d_call: NA

cdr3_nt: TGTGCCAGCAGCCAAACAGGGCTGTCTGATGAAGCTTTCTTT
cdr3_aa: CASSQTGLSDEAFF
clone_size: NA
j_call: TRBJ1-1
v_call: TRBV3-1/TRBV3-2
d_call: NA

cdr3_nt: TGTGCCAGCAGTCTTACATATCTGTCCTACGAGCAGTACTTC
cdr3_aa: CASSLTYLSYEQYF
clone_size: NA
j_call: TRBJ2-7
v_call: TRBV6-5
d_call: NA

cdr3_nt: TGTGCCAGCAGCCTGCGGAGGGACAGGGGTTACGGAGATACGCAGTATTTT
cdr3_aa: CASSLRRDRGYGDTQYF
clone_size: NA
j_call: TRBJ2-3
v_call: TRBV5-5
d_call: TRBD1

cdr3_nt: TGTGCCAGCTCACAGGAGAGCAATCAGCCCCAGCATTTT
cdr3_aa: CASSQESNQPQHF
clone_size: NA
j_call: TRBJ1-5
v_call: TRBV18
d_call: NA

cdr3_nt: TGTGCCATCAGCCCGATAAGGGACAGGGTCGTGAACACTGAAGCTTTCTTT
cdr3_aa: CAISPIRDRVVNTEAFF
clone_size: NA
j_call: TRBJ1-1
v_call: TRBV10-3
d_call: TRBD1

cdr3_nt: TGCGCCAGCAGCAGGATTGGACAAAGCACAGATACGCAGTATTTT
cdr3_aa: CASSRIGQSTDTQYF
clone_size: NA
j_call: TRBJ2-3
v_call: TRBV4-1
d_call: NA

cdr3_nt: TGTGCCAGCAGTGAACTAGCGGGAGAGGGAGATACGCAGTATTTT
cdr3_aa: CASSELAGEGDTQYF
clone_size: once
j_call: TRBJ2-3
v_call: TRBV6-4
d_call: TRBD2

cdr3_nt: TGTGCCAGCAGCTTAGGGCGGGAGGAGCAGTACTTC
cdr3_aa: CASSLGREEQYF
clone_size: NA
j_call: TRBJ2-7
v_call: TRBV7-9
d_call: TRBD2

cdr3_nt: TGTGCCAGCAGCCAATTCAGCTACGAGCAGTACTTC
cdr3_aa: CASSQFSYEQYF
clone_size: NA
j_call: TRBJ2-7
v_call: TRBV3-1/TRBV3-2
d_call: NA

cdr3_nt: TGCGCCAGCAGCGACAGGGTACAGTCACCCCTCCACTTT
cdr3_aa: CASSDRVQSPLHF
clone_size: NA
j_call: TRBJ1-6
v_call: TRBV4-1
d_call: TRBD1

cdr3_nt: TGTGCCAGCAGCTGGGGCGGCCAGGGGAACACTGAAGCTTTCTTT
cdr3_aa: CASSWGGQGNTEAFF
clone_size: NA
j_call: TRBJ1-1
v_call: TRBV5-4
d_call: NA

cdr3_nt: TGTGCCAGCAGCGCGTGGGGGGGTGGCTACACCTTC
cdr3_aa: CASSAWGGGYTF
clone_size: NA
j_call: TRBJ1-2
v_call: TRBV9
d_call: NA

cdr3_nt: TGTGCCAGCAGCCAAGGTGAGCGGAATGAGCAGTTCTTC
cdr3_aa: CASSQGERNEQFF
clone_size: NA
j_call: TRBJ2-1
v_call: TRBV3-1/TRBV3-2
d_call: NA

cdr3_nt: TGCGCCAGCAGCTTGGGACAGGGGGCTAGGACTGAAGCTTTCTTT
cdr3_aa: CASSLGQGARTEAFF
clone_size: NA
j_call: TRBJ1-1
v_call: TRBV5-1
d_call: TRBD1

cdr3_nt: TGTGCCAGCAGCGTAGCTGGGGGACTCGGCTATGGCTACACCTTC
cdr3_aa: CASSVAGGLGYGYTF
clone_size: NA
j_call: TRBJ1-2
v_call: TRBV9
d_call: NA

cdr3_nt: TGTGCCAGCAGCTCCCGACTAGCGACCTCGGTGGTCCACGAGCAGTACTTC
cdr3_aa: CASSSRLATSVVHEQYF
clone_size: NA
j_call: TRBJ2-7
v_call: TRBV5-6
d_call: TRBD2

cdr3_nt: TGTGCCAGCAGCCAAGATTGGGAGGACGGAATCTATGGCTACACCTTC
cdr3_aa: CASSQDWEDGIYGYTF
clone_size: NA
j_call: TRBJ1-2
v_call: TRBV3-1/TRBV3-2
d_call: NA

cdr3_nt: TGTGCCAGCTCACTTGGGACAGCAAACACCGGGGAGCTGTTTTTT
cdr3_aa: CASSLGTANTGELFF
clone_size: NA
j_call: TRBJ2-2
v_call: TRBV18
d_call: TRBD1

cdr3_nt: TGTGCCAGCAGTATAGGCAGGGGCCTCATGAGCTCCTACAATGAGCAGTTCTTC
cdr3_aa: CASSIGRGLMSSYNEQFF
clone_size: once
j_call: TRBJ2-1
v_call: TRBV28
d_call: NA

cdr3_nt: TGTGCCAGCAGTTACTCGATACAGGCTAATTCACCCCTCCACTTT
cdr3_aa: CASSYSIQANSPLHF
clone_size: NA
j_call: TRBJ1-6
v_call: TRBV6-5
d_call: NA

cdr3_nt: TGTGCCAGTAGTATAGGACAGGGTAGAGCGGAGAACACCGGGGAGCTGTTTTTT
cdr3_aa: CASSIGQGRAENTGELFF
clone_size: NA
j_call: TRBJ2-2
v_call: TRBV19
d_call: TRBD1

cdr3_nt: TGCGCCAGCAGCCCACGGACAGGGGCCTACGAGCAGTACTTC
cdr3_aa: CASSPRTGAYEQYF
clone_size: NA
j_call: TRBJ2-7
v_call: TRBV5-1
d_call: TRBD1

cdr3_nt: TGTGCCTGGAGTGCGCCGGGAAGGTCCTACGAGCAGTACTTC
cdr3_aa: CAWSAPGRSYEQYF
clone_size: NA
j_call: TRBJ2-7
v_call: TRBV30
d_call: NA

cdr3_nt: TGTGCCAGCAGCTTAGCCCGACAGGGTTTGATGGAGACCCAGTACTTC
cdr3_aa: CASSLARQGLMETQYF
clone_size: once
j_call: TRBJ2-5
v_call: TRBV7-6
d_call: TRBD1

cdr3_nt: TGTGCCAGCAGCGGTAGGGGTTTTCAGCCCCAGCATTTT
cdr3_aa: CASSGRGFQPQHF
clone_size: NA
j_call: TRBJ1-5
v_call: TRBV7-2
d_call: NA

cdr3_nt: TGTGCCAGCAGTACAGGGTCCGGGGCCAACGTCCTGACTTTC
cdr3_aa: CASSTGSGANVLTF
clone_size: NA
j_call: TRBJ2-6
v_call: TRBV6-5
d_call: NA

cdr3_nt: TGTGCCAGCAGTTCCCGGGCAGGGGGGAACACTGAAGCTTTCTTT
cdr3_aa: CASSSRAGGNTEAFF
clone_size: NA
j_call: TRBJ1-1
v_call: TRBV6-5
d_call: TRBD1

cdr3_nt: TGCGCCAGCAGCTATTGGGATGGCGGGGCTACAGATACGCAGTATTTT
cdr3_aa: CASSYWDGGATDTQYF
clone_size: NA
j_call: TRBJ2-3
v_call: TRBV5-1
d_call: NA

cdr3_nt: TGTGCCAGCAGTCCCTGGACAGTTACCATGAACACTGAAGCTTTCTTT
cdr3_aa: CASSPWTVTMNTEAFF
clone_size: NA
j_call: TRBJ1-1
v_call: TRBV28
d_call: NA

cdr3_nt: TGTGCCAGCAGTTTATCGACTAGCACCTACGAGCAGTACTTC
cdr3_aa: CASSLSTSTYEQYF
clone_size: NA
j_call: TRBJ2-7
v_call: TRBV27
d_call: TRBD2

cdr3_nt: TGTGCCATCAGCGAAGGGACTAGCAATGAGCAGTTCTTC
cdr3_aa: CAISEGTSNEQFF
clone_size: NA
j_call: TRBJ2-1
v_call: TRBV10-3
d_call: TRBD2

cdr3_nt: TGTGCCAGCAGTTTAAGCGGCTCCTACGAGCAGTACTTC
cdr3_aa: CASSLSGSYEQYF
clone_size: NA
j_call: TRBJ2-7
v_call: TRBV27
d_call: NA

cdr3_nt: TGTGCCAGCAGCGTAGGGTCCGTTGTTACATTTGAGCAGTTCTTC
cdr3_aa: CASSVGSVVTFEQFF
clone_size: NA
j_call: TRBJ2-1
v_call: TRBV9
d_call: NA

cdr3_nt: TGTGCCAGCAGTTCTTACCCTCGGGACAGGGGATTCTCTGGCTACACCTTC
cdr3_aa: CASSSYPRDRGFSGYTF
clone_size: NA
j_call: TRBJ1-2
v_call: TRBV2
d_call: TRBD1

cdr3_nt: TGTGCCAGCAGTTTACTTCTCGGACAGGGTCGCGGTGGCTACACCTTC
cdr3_aa: CASSLLLGQGRGGYTF
clone_size: NA
j_call: TRBJ1-2
v_call: TRBV28
d_call: TRBD1

cdr3_nt: TGTGCCAGTAGTATAAGCGGGGCGGGAGAGACCCAGTACTTC
cdr3_aa: CASSISGAGETQYF
clone_size: NA
j_call: TRBJ2-5
v_call: TRBV19
d_call: TRBD2

cdr3_nt: TGTGCCAGCAGTTTCCCTGCCCTCAGGGGGACTAGCGCAAGGGAGACCCAGTACTTC
cdr3_aa: CASSFPALRGTSARETQYF
clone_size: once
j_call: TRBJ2-5
v_call: TRBV28
d_call: TRBD2

cdr3_nt: TGCGCCAGCAGCCCCACCTTCGCTCGACAGGGTTCCTACGAGCAGTACTTC
cdr3_aa: CASSPTFARQGSYEQYF
clone_size: NA
j_call: TRBJ2-7
v_call: TRBV5-1
d_call: TRBD1